This is a list of T cell receptor beta chains from one sample in a study of T-cell memory formation after mild COVID-19. Using its own MiXCR run on the 5' RACE reads, TCRdb lists one record per CDR3 protein. The data show 450,000 to 650,000 distinct CDR3 sequences, with around 21% seen just once and roughly an eighth held by the top ten. The sequencing input was PBMCs or a T cell subset sorted from them (not recorded which). These receptors all stem from an adult woman who had mild COVID-19 (a few samples of this study predate the infection). Cell type and time point are not known. CDR3s include the opening cysteine and the closing phenylalanine or tryptophan. Some rows have no size entry. The others give once, few or many, or a class for an expanded clone.

J gene,V gene,clone size,CDR3 protein
TRBJ2-1,TRBV24-1,-,CATSEPRQSRNEQFF
TRBJ2-6,TRBV6-5,-,CASSPSFSGANVLTF
TRBJ2-5,TRBV4-1,-,CASSHGLTLETQYF
TRBJ1-2,TRBV7-9,-,CASSPGSVGYTF
TRBJ2-5,TRBV29-1,few,CSVEDRDRGETQYF
TRBJ1-5,TRBV10-3,once,CATQGGINQPQHF
TRBJ2-1,TRBV12-3/TRBV12-4,-,CASSHGTSGFADNEQFF
TRBJ2-2,TRBV20-1,many,CSASIAGAGELFF
TRBJ2-7,TRBV6-1,-,CASSDISTATYEQYF
TRBJ1-1,TRBV3-1,few,CASSPGGAGSTEAFF
TRBJ2-7,TRBV5-1,-,CASSSRGGSYEQCF
TRBJ2-5,TRBV24-1,-,CATSDMGPFGAQYF
TRBJ1-5,TRBV24-1,-,CATSDHTGDDNQPQHF
TRBJ2-7,TRBV6-1,-,CASSDGPTVQEQYF
TRBJ1-5,TRBV13,-,CASSLGGGDQTSGHRNQPQHF
TRBJ2-6,TRBV10-3,-,CAISESGTGLSGANVLTF
TRBJ2-1,TRBV6-4,-,CASSAGGAYNEQFF
TRBJ2-7,TRBV6-2/TRBV6-3,few,CASSELEAAYEQYF
TRBJ2-3,TRBV4-1,-,CASSQGDRGNTDTQYF